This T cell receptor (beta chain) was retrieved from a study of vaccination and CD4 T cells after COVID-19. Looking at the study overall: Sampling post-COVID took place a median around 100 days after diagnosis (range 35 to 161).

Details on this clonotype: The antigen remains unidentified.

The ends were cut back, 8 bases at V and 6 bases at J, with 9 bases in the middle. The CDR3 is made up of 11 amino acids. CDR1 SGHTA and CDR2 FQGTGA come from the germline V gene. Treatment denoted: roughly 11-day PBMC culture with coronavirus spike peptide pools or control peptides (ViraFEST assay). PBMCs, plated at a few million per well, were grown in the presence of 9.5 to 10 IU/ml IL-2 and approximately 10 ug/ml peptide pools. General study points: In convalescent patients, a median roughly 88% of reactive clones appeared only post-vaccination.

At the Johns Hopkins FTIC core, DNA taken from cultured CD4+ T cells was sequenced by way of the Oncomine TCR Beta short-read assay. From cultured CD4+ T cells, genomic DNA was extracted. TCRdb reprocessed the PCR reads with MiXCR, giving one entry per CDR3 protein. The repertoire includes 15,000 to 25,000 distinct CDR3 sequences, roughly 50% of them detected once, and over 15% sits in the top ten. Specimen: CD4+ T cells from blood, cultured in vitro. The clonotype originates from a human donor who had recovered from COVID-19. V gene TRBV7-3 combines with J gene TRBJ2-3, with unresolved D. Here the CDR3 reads CASGVGDTQYF. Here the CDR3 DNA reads TGTGCCAGCGGGGTTGGCGATACGCAGTATTTT.